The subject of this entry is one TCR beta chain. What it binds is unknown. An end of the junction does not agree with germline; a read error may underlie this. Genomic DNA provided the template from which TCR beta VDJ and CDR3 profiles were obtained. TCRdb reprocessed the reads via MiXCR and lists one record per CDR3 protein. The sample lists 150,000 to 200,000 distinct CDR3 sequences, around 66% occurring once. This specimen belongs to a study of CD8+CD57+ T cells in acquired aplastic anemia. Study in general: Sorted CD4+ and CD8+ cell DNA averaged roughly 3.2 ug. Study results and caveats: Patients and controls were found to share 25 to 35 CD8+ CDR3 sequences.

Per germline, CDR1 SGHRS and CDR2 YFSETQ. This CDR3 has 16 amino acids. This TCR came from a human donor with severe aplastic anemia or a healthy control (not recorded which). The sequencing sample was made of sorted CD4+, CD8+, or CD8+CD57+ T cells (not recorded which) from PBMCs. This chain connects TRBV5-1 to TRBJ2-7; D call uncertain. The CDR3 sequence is CASSQDHASESYEQYF. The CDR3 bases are TGTGCCAGCAGCCAAGATCACGCGAGCGAGAGTTACGAGCAGTACTTC.